This entry lists 4 T cell receptor beta chains sequenced from one sample in a study of blood T cells in healthy people across ages. Through a sample-barcoded 5' primer and a J-beta primer mix, a second PCR was run for roughly 6 to 11 cycles. TCRdb reprocessed the 5' RACE reads via MiXCR and lists one record per CDR3 protein. In the table there are a few hundred thousand distinct CDR3 sequences, roughly half of which are singletons. The sequenced material came from blood. The receptor set was obtained from a man in his 60s in good health.

The chain employs TRBV24-1 and TRBJ2-1, with TRBD2 matching over 14 bases. Trimming cost V 5 bases and J 9 bases; bases outside gene matches: 8. The CDR3 runs to 16 residues. The germline CDR1 and CDR2 sequences are KGHDR and SFDVKD. CDR3 sequence (DNA): TGTGCCACCAGTGTTCGGACTAGCGGGGGGTCTGGTGAGCAGTTCTTC. It codes for CATSVRTSGGSGEQFF.

V and J are TRBV18 and TRBJ1-3; TRBD1 is a possible D gene (6 bases). Germline assignment: CDR1 KGHSH and CDR2 LQKENI. Trimming pared 1 base from V and 2 bases from J, leaving 15 bases between. The CDR3 is 17 amino acids. In nucleotides, the CDR3 is TGTGCCAGCTCACCACATTCGCAGGGGTCAACTGGAAACACCATATATTTT. Protein sequence: CASSPHSQGSTGNTIYF. The whole variable domain, remainder taken from reference TRBV18 and TRBJ1-3, is NAGVMQNPRHLVRRRGQEARLRCSPMKGHSHVYWYRQLPEEGLKFMVYLQKENIIDESGMPKERFSAEFPKEGPSILRIQQVVRGDSAAYFCASSPHSQGSTGNTIYFGEGSWLTVV.

V and J are TRBV20-1 and TRBJ2-1, with TRBD2 identical over 7 bases. CDR1 and CDR2 from the germline V gene are DFQATT and SNEGSKA (reference sequence). Unmatched junction bases numbered 10, after V lost 5 bases and J lost 9 bases. This CDR3 is built from 13 residues. The CDR3 sequence: CSARDYPHGEQFF. The DNA for the CDR3 is TGCAGTGCTCGGGACTATCCACATGGTGAGCAGTTCTTC.

V gene TRBV4-2 combines with J gene TRBJ2-5, with 11 bases identical to TRBD2. In germline, CDR1 is LGHNA, CDR2 YNFKEQ. V trimming: 4 bases; J trimming: 2 bases; junction bases outside the gene matches: 12. The CDR3 loop spans 18 amino acids. CDR3 loop: CASSRGETSGRGQETQYF. CDR3 DNA sequence: TGTGCCAGCAGCCGGGGGGAAACTAGCGGGAGAGGTCAAGAGACCCAGTACTTC.